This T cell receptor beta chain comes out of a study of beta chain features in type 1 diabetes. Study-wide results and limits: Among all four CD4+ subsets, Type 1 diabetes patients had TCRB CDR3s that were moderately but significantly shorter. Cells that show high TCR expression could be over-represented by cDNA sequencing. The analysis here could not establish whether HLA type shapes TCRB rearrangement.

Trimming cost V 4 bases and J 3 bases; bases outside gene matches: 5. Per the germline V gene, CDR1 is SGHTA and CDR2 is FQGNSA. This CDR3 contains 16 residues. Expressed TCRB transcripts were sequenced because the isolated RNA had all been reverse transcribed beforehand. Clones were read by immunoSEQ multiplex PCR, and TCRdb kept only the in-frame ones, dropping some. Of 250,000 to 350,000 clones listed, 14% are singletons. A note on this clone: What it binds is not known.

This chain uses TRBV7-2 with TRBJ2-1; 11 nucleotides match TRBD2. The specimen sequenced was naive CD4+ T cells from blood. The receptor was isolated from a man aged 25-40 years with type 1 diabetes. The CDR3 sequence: CASSYTTSGSYNEQFF. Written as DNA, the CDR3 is TGTGCCAGCAGCTACACCACTAGCGGGAGCTACAATGAGCAGTTCTTC.